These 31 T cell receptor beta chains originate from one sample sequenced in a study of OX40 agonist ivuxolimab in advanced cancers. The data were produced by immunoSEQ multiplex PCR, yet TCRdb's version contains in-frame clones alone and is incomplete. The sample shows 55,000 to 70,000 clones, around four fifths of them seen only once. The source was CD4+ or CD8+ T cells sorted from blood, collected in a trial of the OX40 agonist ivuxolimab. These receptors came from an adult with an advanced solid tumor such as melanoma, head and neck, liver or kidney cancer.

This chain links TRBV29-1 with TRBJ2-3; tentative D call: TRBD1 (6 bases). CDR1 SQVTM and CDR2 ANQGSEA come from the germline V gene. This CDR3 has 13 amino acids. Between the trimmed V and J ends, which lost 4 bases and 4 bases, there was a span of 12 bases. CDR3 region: CSVADSLPDTQYF. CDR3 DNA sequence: TGCAGCGTTGCGGACAGTCTCCCAGATACGCAGTATTTT.

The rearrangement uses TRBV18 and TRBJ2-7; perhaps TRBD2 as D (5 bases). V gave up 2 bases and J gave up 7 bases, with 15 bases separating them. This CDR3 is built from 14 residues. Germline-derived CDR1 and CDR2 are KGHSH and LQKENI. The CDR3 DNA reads TGTGCCAGCTCACCATCCACTAGACCGGAGGAGCAGTACTTC. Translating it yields CASSPSTRPEEQYF. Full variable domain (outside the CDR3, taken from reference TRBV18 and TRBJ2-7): NAGVMQNPRHLVRRRGQEARLRCSPMKGHSHVYWYRQLPEEGLKFMVYLQKENIIDESGMPKERFSAEFPKEGPSILRIQQVVRGDSAAYFCASSPSTRPEEQYFGPGTRLTVT.

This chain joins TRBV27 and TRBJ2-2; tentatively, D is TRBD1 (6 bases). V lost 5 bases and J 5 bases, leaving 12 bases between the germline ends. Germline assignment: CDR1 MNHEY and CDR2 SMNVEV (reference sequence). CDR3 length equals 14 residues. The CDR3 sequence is CASSRQVATGELFF. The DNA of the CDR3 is TGTGCCAGCAGTCGACAGGTTGCAACCGGGGAGCTGTTTTTT.

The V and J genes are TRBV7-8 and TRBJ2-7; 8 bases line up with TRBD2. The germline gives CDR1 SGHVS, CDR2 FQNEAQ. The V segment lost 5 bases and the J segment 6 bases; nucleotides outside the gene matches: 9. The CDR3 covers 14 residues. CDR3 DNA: TGTGCCAGCAGCCCCACCGGGACTAGAACCGAGCAGTACTTC. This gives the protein CASSPTGTRTEQYF.

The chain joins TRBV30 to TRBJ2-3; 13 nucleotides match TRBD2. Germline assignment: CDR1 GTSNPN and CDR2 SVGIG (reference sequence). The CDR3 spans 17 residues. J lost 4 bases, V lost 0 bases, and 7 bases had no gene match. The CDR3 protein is CAWSVGRTSGSSDTQYF. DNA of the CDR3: TGTGCCTGGAGTGTTGGTCGGACTAGCGGGAGTTCAGATACGCAGTATTTT.

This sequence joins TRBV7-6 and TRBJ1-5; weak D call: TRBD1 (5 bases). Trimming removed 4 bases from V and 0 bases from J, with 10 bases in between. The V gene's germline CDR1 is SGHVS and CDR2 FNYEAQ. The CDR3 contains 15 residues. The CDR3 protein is CASSSRADSNQPQHF. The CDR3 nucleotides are TGTGCCAGCAGCTCCAGGGCCGATAGCAATCAGCCCCAGCATTTT.

The CDR3 region is CASSWGPGGHTEAFF. Here the CDR3 DNA reads TGTGCCAGCAGTTGGGGCCCGGGTGGGCACACTGAAGCTTTCTTT. V gene TRBV27 combines with J gene TRBJ1-1; tentative D call: TRBD1 (5 bases). The CDR3 has 15 residues. CDR1 is MNHEY, CDR2 SMNVEV, per germline (reference sequence). With 4 bases removed from V and 3 bases from J, the gap between germline ends came to 15 bases.

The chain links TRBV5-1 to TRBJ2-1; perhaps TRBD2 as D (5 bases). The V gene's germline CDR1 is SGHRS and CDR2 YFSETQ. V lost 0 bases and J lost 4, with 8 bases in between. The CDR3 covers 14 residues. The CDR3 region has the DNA TGCGCCAGCAGCTTGGGTAGCGAGTACAATGAGCAGTTCTTC. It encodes CASSLGSEYNEQFF.

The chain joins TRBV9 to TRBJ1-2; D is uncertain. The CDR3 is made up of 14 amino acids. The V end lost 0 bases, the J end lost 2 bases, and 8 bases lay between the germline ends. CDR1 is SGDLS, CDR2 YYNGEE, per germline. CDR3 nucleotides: TGTGCCAGCAGCGTAGAGGTGGGAAACTATGGCTACACCTTC. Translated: CASSVEVGNYGYTF.

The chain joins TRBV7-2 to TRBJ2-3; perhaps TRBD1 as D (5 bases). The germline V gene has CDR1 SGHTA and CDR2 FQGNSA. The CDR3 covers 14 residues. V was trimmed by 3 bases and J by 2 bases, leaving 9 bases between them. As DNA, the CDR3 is TGTGCCAGCAGCTTGCTAGGGGTCACAGATACGCAGTATTTT. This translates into CASSLLGVTDTQYF.

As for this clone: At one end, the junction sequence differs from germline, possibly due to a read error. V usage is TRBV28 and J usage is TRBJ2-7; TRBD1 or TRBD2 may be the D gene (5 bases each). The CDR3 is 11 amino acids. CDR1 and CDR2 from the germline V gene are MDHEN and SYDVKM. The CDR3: CASGRWDEQHF. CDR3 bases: TGTGCCAGCGGGCGTTGGGACGAGCAGCACTTC.

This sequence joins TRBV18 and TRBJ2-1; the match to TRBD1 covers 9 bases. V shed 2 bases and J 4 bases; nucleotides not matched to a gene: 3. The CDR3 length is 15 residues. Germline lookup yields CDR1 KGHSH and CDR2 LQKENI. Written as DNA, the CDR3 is TGTGCCAGCTCACCAGGACAGGGGCAATACAATGAGCAGTTCTTC. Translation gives CASSPGQGQYNEQFF.

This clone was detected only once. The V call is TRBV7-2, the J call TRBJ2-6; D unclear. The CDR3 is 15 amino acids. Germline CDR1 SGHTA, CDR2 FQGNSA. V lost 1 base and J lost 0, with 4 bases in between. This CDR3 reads CASSLEGSGANVLTF. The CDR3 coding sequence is TGTGCCAGCAGCTTAGAAGGCTCTGGGGCCAACGTCCTGACTTTC.

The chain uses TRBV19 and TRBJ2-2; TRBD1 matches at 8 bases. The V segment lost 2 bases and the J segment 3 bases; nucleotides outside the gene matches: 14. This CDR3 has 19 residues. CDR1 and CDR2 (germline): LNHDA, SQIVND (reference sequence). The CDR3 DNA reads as TGTGCCAGTAGTATACCCATGGGCAGGGGGCTGGGGTACACCGGGGAGCTGTTTTTT. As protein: CASSIPMGRGLGYTGELFF.

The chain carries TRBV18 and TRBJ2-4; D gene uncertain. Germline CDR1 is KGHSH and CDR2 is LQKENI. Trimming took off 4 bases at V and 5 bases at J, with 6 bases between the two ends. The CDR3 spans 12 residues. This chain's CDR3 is CASSRSQNIQYF. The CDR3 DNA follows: TGTGCCAGCTCACGCAGCCAAAACATTCAGTACTTC.

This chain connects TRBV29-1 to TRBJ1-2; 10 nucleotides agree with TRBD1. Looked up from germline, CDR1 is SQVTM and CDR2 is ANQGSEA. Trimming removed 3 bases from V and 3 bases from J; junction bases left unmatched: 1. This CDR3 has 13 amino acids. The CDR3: CSVETGGYYGYTF. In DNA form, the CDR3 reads TGCAGCGTTGAGACAGGGGGCTACTATGGCTACACCTTC.

CDR3 nucleotides: TGTGCCAGCTCGGTTGTGGCAGGGAAAAACGAGCAGTACTTC. As protein: CASSVVAGKNEQYF. The chain recombines TRBV18 with TRBJ2-7; D might be TRBD1 (5 bases). The V end was cut by 6 bases, the J end by 5 bases, with 17 bases between. The CDR3 contains 14 residues. Germline CDR1 and CDR2: KGHSH and LQKENI.

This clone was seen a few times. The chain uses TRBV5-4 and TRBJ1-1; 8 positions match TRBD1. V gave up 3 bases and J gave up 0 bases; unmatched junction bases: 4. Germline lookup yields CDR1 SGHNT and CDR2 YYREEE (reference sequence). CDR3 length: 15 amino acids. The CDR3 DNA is TGTGCCAGCAGCTCGGGGGACAGGATGAACACTGAAGCTTTCTTT. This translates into CASSSGDRMNTEAFF.

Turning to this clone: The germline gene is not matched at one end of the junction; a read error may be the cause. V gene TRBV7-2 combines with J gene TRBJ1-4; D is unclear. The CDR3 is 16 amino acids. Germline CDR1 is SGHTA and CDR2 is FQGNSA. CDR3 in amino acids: CASSQDQFATNEKLFF. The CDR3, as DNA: TGCGCCAGCAGCCAAGATCAGTTTGCAACTAATGAAAAACTGTTTTTT. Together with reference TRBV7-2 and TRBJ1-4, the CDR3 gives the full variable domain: GAGVSQSPSNKVTEKGKDVELRCDPISGHTALYWYRQSLGQGLEFLIYFQGNSAPDKSGLPSDRFSAERTGGSVSTLTIQRTQQEDSAVYLCASSQDQFATNEKLFFGSGTQLSVL.

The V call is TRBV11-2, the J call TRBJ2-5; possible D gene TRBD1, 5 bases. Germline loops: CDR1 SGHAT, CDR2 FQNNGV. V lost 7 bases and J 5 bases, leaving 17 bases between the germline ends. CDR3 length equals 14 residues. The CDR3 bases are TGTGCCAGCAACTCGATGACAGACATGGAGACCCAGTACTTC. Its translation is CASNSMTDMETQYF.

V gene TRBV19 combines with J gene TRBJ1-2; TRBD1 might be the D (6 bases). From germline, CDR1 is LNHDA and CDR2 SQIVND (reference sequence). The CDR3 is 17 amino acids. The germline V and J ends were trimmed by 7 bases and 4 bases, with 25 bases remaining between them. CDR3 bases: TGTGCCAGTACCACCCCGGGGGGGGCGCGGTTGACCTATGGCTACACCTTC. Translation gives CASTTPGGARLTYGYTF.

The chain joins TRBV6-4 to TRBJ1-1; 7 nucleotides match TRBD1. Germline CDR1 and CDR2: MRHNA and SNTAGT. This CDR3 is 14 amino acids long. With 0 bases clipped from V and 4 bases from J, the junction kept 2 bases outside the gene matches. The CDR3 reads CASSDSDRATEAFF. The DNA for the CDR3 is TGTGCCAGCAGTGACTCTGACAGGGCCACTGAAGCTTTCTTT.

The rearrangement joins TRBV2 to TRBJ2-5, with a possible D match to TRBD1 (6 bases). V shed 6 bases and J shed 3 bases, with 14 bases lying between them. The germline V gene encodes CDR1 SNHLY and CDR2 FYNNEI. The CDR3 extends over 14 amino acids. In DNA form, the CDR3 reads TGTGCCAGCAGGGACGACAGGCAAAAAGAGACCCAGTACTTC. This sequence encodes CASRDDRQKETQYF.

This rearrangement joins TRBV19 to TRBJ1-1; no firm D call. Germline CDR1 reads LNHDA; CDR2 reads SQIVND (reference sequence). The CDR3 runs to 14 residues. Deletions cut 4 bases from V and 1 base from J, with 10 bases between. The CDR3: CASSTDGRNTEAFF. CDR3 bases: TGTGCCAGTAGTACGGACGGACGGAACACTGAAGCTTTCTTT.

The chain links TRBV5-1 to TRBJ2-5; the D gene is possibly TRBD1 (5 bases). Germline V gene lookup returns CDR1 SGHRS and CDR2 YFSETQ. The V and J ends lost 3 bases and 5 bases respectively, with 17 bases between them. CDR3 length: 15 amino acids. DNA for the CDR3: TGCGCCAGCAGCTCCCAAGCAGGGATAGGGGAGACCCAGTACTTC. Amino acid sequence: CASSSQAGIGETQYF.

CDR3 nucleotides: TGTGCCAGTAGTGTTACGGGACATACTAATGAAAAACTGTTTTTT. Translation: CASSVTGHTNEKLFF. V usage is TRBV19 and J usage is TRBJ1-4; maybe TRBD1 (6 bases). There are 15 residues in the CDR3. CDR1 and CDR2 from the germline V gene are LNHDA and SQIVND (reference sequence). V gave up 5 bases and J gave up 2 bases, with 12 bases separating them.

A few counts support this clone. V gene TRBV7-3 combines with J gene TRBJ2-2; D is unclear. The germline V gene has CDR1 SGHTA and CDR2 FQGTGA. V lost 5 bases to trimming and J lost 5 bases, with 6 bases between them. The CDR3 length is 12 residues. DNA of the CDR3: TGTGCCAGCAGCCCTGGGACCGGGGAGCTGTTTTTT. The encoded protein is CASSPGTGELFF.

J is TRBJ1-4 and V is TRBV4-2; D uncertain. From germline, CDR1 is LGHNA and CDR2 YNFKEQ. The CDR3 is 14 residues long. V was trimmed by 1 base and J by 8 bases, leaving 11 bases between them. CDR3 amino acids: CASSQGGGLEKLFF. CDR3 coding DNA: TGTGCCAGCAGCCAAGGAGGAGGGTTGGAAAAACTGTTTTTT.

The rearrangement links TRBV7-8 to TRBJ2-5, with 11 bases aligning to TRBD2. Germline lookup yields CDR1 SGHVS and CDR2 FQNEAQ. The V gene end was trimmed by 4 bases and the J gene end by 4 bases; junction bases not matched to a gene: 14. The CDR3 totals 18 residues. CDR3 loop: CASSSLAGGLSTGETQYF. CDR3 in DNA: TGTGCCAGCAGCTCCTTAGCGGGGGGGCTCTCCACTGGAGAGACCCAGTACTTC.

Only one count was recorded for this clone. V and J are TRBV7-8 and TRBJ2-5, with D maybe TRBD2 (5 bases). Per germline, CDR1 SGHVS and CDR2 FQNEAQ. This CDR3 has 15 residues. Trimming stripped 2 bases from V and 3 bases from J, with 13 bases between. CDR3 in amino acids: CASSLRRAAEETQYF. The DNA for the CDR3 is TGTGCCAGCAGCTTACGGCGGGCAGCTGAAGAGACCCAGTACTTC.

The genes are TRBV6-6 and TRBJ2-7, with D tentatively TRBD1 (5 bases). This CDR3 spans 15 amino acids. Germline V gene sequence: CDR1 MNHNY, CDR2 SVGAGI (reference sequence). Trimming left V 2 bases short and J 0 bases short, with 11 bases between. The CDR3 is CASSYDRTSSYEQYF. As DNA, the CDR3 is TGTGCCAGCAGTTACGACCGGACAAGCTCCTACGAGCAGTACTTC.